This TCR beta chain was sequenced during a study of T-cell memory formation after mild COVID-19. Study outcomes and limitations: Memory cells collected pre-infection included some clones that later responded, suggesting cross-reactive memory joined.

From 5'RACE with constant-segment primers came TCR alpha and TCR beta cDNA libraries that carried sample barcodes and UMIs. TCRdb re-analysed the 5' RACE reads in MiXCR, keeping a single row per CDR3 protein. The sample includes some 120,000 distinct CDR3 sequences, about 6% of them seen just once. In the case of this clonotype: Its antigen is not known.

This clonotype was sampled from an adult woman who had mild COVID-19 (a few samples of this study predate the infection). Cell type and time point are not known. Sequencing was done on a sample of PBMCs or a T cell subset sorted from them (not recorded which).

CDR3 sequence reads: CASSFHRLAGGPYVGTDTQYF. CDR3 sequence (DNA): TGTGCCAGCAGCTTCCACCGACTAGCGGGAGGGCCATACGTAGGCACAGATACGCAGTATTTT. This chain uses TRBV11-3 with TRBJ2-3; the match to TRBD2 covers 14 bases. Losses at the gene ends were 3 bases for V and 1 base for J; bases not matched to a gene: 15. The CDR3 runs to 21 residues. Germline V CDR1 and CDR2: SGHNT, YENEEA.